This paragraph reports one TCR beta chain. The data are from a study of blood T cell repertoires in COVID-19. Data came from immunoSEQ multiplex PCR; TCRdb stores just in-frame clones and leaves some out. The sample contains approximately 180,000 clones, about 87% of which appear only once. The CDR3 runs 12 residues. Germline values: CDR1 LGHNA, CDR2 YSLEER. Deletions cut 1 base from V and 5 bases from J, with 5 bases between. The sequencing sample was made of peripheral blood. The chain employs TRBV4-3 and TRBJ1-2; D remains unclear. The receptor was derived from a middle-aged man with active or convalescent COVID-19. CDR3 DNA: TGCGCCAGCAGCCAAGGACTGTATGGCTACACCTTC. Encoded protein: CASSQGLYGYTF.